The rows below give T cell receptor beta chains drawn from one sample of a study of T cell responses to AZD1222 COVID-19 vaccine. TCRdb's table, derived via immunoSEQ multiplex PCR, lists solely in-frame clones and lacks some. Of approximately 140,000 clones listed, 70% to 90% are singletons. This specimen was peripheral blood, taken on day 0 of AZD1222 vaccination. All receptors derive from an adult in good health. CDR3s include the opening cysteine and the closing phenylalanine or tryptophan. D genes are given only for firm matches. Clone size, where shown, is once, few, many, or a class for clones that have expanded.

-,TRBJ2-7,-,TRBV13,TGTGCCAGCAGCACATTTTTGGGGGGCAGCAACGAGCAGTACTTC,CASSTFLGGSNEQYF
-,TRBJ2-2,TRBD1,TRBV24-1,TGTGCCACCAGTGACCGAGGGACAGGAGACACCGGGGAGCTGTTTTTT,CATSDRGTGDTGELFF
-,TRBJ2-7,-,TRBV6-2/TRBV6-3,TGTGCCAGCAGTGAGGACAGATTGCTATCCTACGAGCAGTACTTC,CASSEDRLLSYEQYF
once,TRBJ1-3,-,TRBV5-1,TGCGCCAGCAGCTTGGCTATAGGACAAGGTGGAAACACCATATATTTT,CASSLAIGQGGNTIYF
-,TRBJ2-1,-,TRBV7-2,TGTGCCAGCAGCTCCGGGCGGACTGAATTCTCCTACAATGAGCAGTTCTTC,CASSSGRTEFSYNEQFF
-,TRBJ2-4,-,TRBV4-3,TGCGCCAGCAGCCAAGAGTTAGCCAAAAACATTCAGTACTTC,CASSQELAKNIQYF
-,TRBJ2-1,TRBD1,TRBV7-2,TGTGCCAGCAGGTGGACAGGAGCCAATGAGCAGTTCTTC,CASRWTGANEQFF
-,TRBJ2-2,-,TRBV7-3,TGTGCCAGCAGCTATGGTGCCGGGGAGCTGTTTTTT,CASSYGAGELFF
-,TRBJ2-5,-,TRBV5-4,TGTGCCAGCAGCGATAACAGGGGAGGTGAGACCCAGTACTTC,CASSDNRGGETQYF
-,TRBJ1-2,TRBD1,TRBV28,TGTGCCAGCAGTTCTTACCCCTACAGGGGAGAAGGCGGCTACACCTTC,CASSSYPYRGEGGYTF
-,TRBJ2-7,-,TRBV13,TGTGCCAGCAGCTTAGGAAACAGGGCTGGCTCCTACGAGCAGTACTTC,CASSLGNRAGSYEQYF
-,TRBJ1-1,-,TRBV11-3,TGTGCCAGCAGCTTAGATGGGCCCGATTCGCCTTTCACAGGGTATCACACTGAAGCTTTCTTT,CASSLDGPDSPFTGYHTEAFF
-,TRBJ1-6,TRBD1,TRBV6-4,TGTGCCAGCAAGGCAGGGGGTGATAATTCACCCCTCCACTTT,CASKAGGDNSPLHF
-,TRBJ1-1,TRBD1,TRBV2,TGTGCCAGCAGGGGGGGAGGTCGCCCCGACAGGGGGCAAGGTGGAGCTTTCTTT,CASRGGGRPDRGQGGAFF
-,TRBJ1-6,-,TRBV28,TGTGCCAGCAGTTTATTTCAGATGAATTCACCCCTCCACTTT,CASSLFQMNSPLHF
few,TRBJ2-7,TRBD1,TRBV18,TGTGCCAGCTCGACCGGGACAGGGGGATCCTACGAGCAGTACTTC,CASSTGTGGSYEQYF
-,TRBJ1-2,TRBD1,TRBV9,TGTGCCAGCAGCGTCACAGCACAGGGGGCGCGTTTCTATGGCTACACCTTC,CASSVTAQGARFYGYTF
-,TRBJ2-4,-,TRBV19,TGTGCCAGTAGTAAGGGCGGATTCGCCAAAAACATTCAGTACTTC,CASSKGGFAKNIQYF
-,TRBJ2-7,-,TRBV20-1,TGCAGTGCGGTAGACACCTACGAGCAGTACTTC,CSAVDTYEQYF
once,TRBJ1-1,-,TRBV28,TGTGCCAGCAGTAGACAGGTGGAAATGAACACTGAAGCTTTCTTT,CASSRQVEMNTEAFF
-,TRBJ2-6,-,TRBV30,TGTGCCTGGAGTGGGGGCTCTGGGGCCAACGTCCTGACTTTC,CAWSGGSGANVLTF
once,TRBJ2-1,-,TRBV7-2,TGTGCCAGCAGCTTAGCTCGACGGCTCTCCTACAATGAGCAGTTCTTC,CASSLARRLSYNEQFF
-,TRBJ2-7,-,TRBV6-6,TGTGCCAGCAGTTACTCTTTGTCCGAGCAGTACTTC,CASSYSLSEQYF
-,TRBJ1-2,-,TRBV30,TGTGCCTGGACCGCAGGGCAGGGCTATGGCTACACCTTC,CAWTAGQGYGYTF
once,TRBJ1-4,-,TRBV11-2,TGTGCCAGCAGCTCCAACAGCGCAACTAATGAAAAACTGTTTTTT,CASSSNSATNEKLFF
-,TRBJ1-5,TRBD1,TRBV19,TGTGCCAGTAGCCCCTGGACAGGGAAGAATCAGCCCCAGCATTTT,CASSPWTGKNQPQHF
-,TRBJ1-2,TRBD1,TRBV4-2,TGTGCCAGCAGGTTCAACAGGGGGCGGGCTAACTATGGCTACACCTTC,CASRFNRGRANYGYTF
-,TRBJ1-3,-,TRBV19,TGTGCCAGTAGTATTGTAGGCGCTGGAAACACCATATATTTT,CASSIVGAGNTIYF
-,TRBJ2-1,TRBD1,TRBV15,TGTGCCACCACTAGGGACAGAGATATATACAATGAGCAGTTCTTC,CATTRDRDIYNEQFF
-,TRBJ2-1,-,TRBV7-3,TGTGCCAGCAGCTTAAACGGTGGGGGTTACTACAATGAGCAGTTCTTC,CASSLNGGGYYNEQFF